Below, 17 T cell receptor beta chains from the same sample are listed, as sequenced in a study of technical replicates of blood from several donors. The data were produced by immunoSEQ multiplex PCR, yet TCRdb's version contains in-frame clones alone and is incomplete. This table has fewer than 80,000 clones, 86% appearing once. Specimen: PBMCs. These TCRs come from a human donor in good health. Some clones in this sample may be carry-over from other donors' samples.

This chain uses TRBV7-9 with TRBJ1-1, with D possibly being TRBD1 (6 bases). The CDR3 extends over 15 amino acids. Trimming took 5 bases from V and 4 from J, leaving 17 bases between them. CDR1 is SEHNR and CDR2 is FQNEAQ in the germline V gene (reference sequence). The CDR3 nucleotides are TGTGCCAGCAGCCCCCCCTTTGCGGGGGCCACTGAAGCTTTCTTT. Translation gives CASSPPFAGATEAFF.

This rearrangement joins TRBV30 to TRBJ2-7; tentatively, D is TRBD1 (6 bases). This CDR3 region has 12 residues. V lost 4 bases and J lost 5, with 12 bases in between. Germline lookup yields CDR1 GTSNPN and CDR2 SVGIG (reference sequence). The CDR3 coding sequence is TGTGCCTGGATCAATACAGGGAACGAGCAGTACTTC. Protein: CAWINTGNEQYF.

V is TRBV29-1 and J is TRBJ2-7; no reliable D call. This CDR3 has 14 amino acids. V lost 0 bases and J 4 bases, leaving 13 bases between the germline ends. Germline values: CDR1 SQVTM, CDR2 ANQGSEA. CDR3 DNA: TGCAGCGTTGAAGAACCACGGGTGGCTTACGAGCAGTACTTC. It encodes CSVEEPRVAYEQYF.

In regard to this clone: The same CDR3 is also encoded by other DNA sequences in this sample. The rearrangement uses TRBV30 and TRBJ1-5; D is perhaps TRBD1 (5 bases). This CDR3 spans 13 amino acids. V lost 0 bases and J 2 bases, leaving 5 bases between the germline ends. The germline V gene has CDR1 GTSNPN and CDR2 SVGIG (reference sequence). CDR3 coding DNA: TGTGCCTGGAGTGTACAGGGCAATCAGCCCCAGCATTTT. Protein sequence: CAWSVQGNQPQHF.

J is TRBJ2-7 and V is TRBV2, with TRBD2 matching 11 bases. The CDR3 is 14 amino acids. Germline CDR1 and CDR2: SNHLY and FYNNEI. The J segment lost 1 base and the V segment lost 8 bases, leaving 4 bases of the junction unmatched. CDR3 sequence: CASEGTSGSYEQYF. CDR3 in DNA: TGTGCCAGCGAGGGGACTAGCGGATCCTACGAGCAGTACTTC.

The genes are TRBV7-2 and TRBJ2-3, with TRBD2 matching 14 bases. Germline V gene sequence: CDR1 SGHTA, CDR2 FQGNSA. This CDR3 is built from 18 residues. The trim removed 4 bases at V and 9 bases at J, leaving 15 bases unmatched. CDR3 nucleotides: TGTGCCAGCAGCTCTAGACCGGGACTAGCGGGGGTCCAAGGAACGCAGTATTTT. This encodes CASSSRPGLAGVQGTQYF.

The rearrangement joins TRBV11-3 to TRBJ2-1, with D possibly TRBD2 on 6 matching bases. The germline V gene encodes CDR1 SGHNT and CDR2 YENEEA. The ends were cut back, 5 bases at V and 8 bases at J, with 13 bases in the middle. The CDR3 has 13 amino acids. The CDR3 reads CASSTLPSDEQFF. The CDR3 DNA follows: TGTGCCAGCAGCACTCTCCCTAGCGATGAGCAGTTCTTC.

V and J are TRBV30 and TRBJ2-6, with 7 bases fitting TRBD2. The V segment lost 4 bases and the J segment 0 bases; nucleotides outside the gene matches: 6. From germline, CDR1 is GTSNPN and CDR2 SVGIG (reference sequence). The CDR3 has 16 amino acids. The CDR3 bases are TGTGCCTGGACCCTGGGGGGGGGCTCTGGGGCCAACGTCCTGACTTTC. It is translated as CAWTLGGGSGANVLTF.

This chain links TRBV12-5 with TRBJ2-2; 11 bases line up with TRBD1. Losses at the gene ends were 6 bases for V and 5 bases for J; bases not matched to a gene: 5. CDR1 and CDR2 (germline): LGHNT, FRNRAP. The CDR3 runs to 15 residues. This chain's CDR3 is CASGRTGGWTGELFF. CDR3 bases: TGTGCTAGTGGCCGGACAGGGGGCTGGACCGGGGAGCTGTTTTTT.

V usage is TRBV25-1 and J usage is TRBJ2-6; a weak D match, TRBD1 (6 bases). Germline V gene sequence: CDR1 MGHDK, CDR2 SYGVNS. Trimming pared 3 bases from V and 0 bases from J, leaving 9 bases between. CDR3 length equals 16 residues. Written as DNA, the CDR3 is TGTGCCAGCAGTGATTCAGGGGTCTCTGGGGCCAACGTCCTGACTTTC. This gives the protein CASSDSGVSGANVLTF.

This chain connects TRBV2 to TRBJ2-5, with D perhaps TRBD1 (6 bases). The CDR3 has 17 amino acids. CDR1 and CDR2 from the germline V gene are SNHLY and FYNNEI. The V end was cut by 7 bases, the J end by 0 bases, with 21 bases between. The CDR3 nucleotides read TGTGCCAGCACCCTCCGGGGTATGGGGGCATACCAAGAGACCCAGTACTTC. This translates into CASTLRGMGAYQETQYF.

The chain carries TRBV7-3 and TRBJ1-2; no reliable D call. The CDR3 loop spans 11 amino acids. V dropped 5 bases and J dropped 5 bases, with 6 bases sitting between them. CDR1 is SGHTA and CDR2 is FQGTGA in the germline V gene. This chain's CDR3 is CASSRSYGYTF. The CDR3 DNA sequence: TGTGCCAGCAGCCGGAGTTATGGCTACACCTTC.

The chain is built from TRBV5-1 and TRBJ1-2; 11 positions agree with TRBD1. The V gene's germline CDR1 is SGHRS and CDR2 YFSETQ. With 4 bases clipped from V and 0 bases from J, the junction kept 8 bases outside the gene matches. The CDR3 extends over 17 amino acids. The DNA of the CDR3 is TGCGCCAGCAGCCAACCCGGGACAGGGGGAGCTAACTATGGCTACACCTTC. It codes for CASSQPGTGGANYGYTF.

This clone has a single count. The chain joins TRBV7-2 to TRBJ2-7; tentative D call: TRBD1 (5 bases). V was trimmed by 1 base and J by 2 bases, leaving 9 bases between them. The CDR3 sequence is 14 residues long. Per germline, CDR1 SGHTA and CDR2 FQGNSA. The CDR3 DNA is TGTGCCAGCAGCTTAGTGGCAGGGCCCTACGAGCAGTACTTC. It codes for CASSLVAGPYEQYF.

The chain couples TRBV4-2 to TRBJ2-2, with D possibly being TRBD2 (6 bases). This CDR3 has 16 residues. Trimming cost V 4 bases and J 4 bases, with 16 bases left between them. Germline CDR1 reads LGHNA; CDR2 reads YNFKEQ. The CDR3: CASSLARLGLTGELFF. The DNA of the CDR3 is TGTGCCAGCAGCCTCGCGCGACTAGGTCTCACCGGGGAGCTGTTTTTT.

This chain joins TRBV7-3 and TRBJ2-2; 13 bases align to TRBD2. Germline CDR1 and CDR2: SGHTA and FQGTGA. V was pared by 1 base and J by 2 bases, with 7 bases of the junction left unmatched. This CDR3 has 19 residues. The CDR3 spells CASSLRGLAGTVNTGELFF. In nucleotides, the CDR3 is TGTGCCAGCAGCTTAAGGGGACTAGCGGGGACAGTAAACACCGGGGAGCTGTTTTTT.

This clone was seen once. The V call is TRBV5-4, the J call TRBJ1-6; weak D call: TRBD1 (6 bases). Germline CDR1 reads SGHNT; CDR2 reads YYREEE (reference sequence). This CDR3 comprises 15 residues. Trimming left V 3 bases short and J 5 bases short, with 12 bases between. The CDR3 coding sequence is TGTGCCAGCAGCTCGGGCGCAGGGGATAATTCACCCCTCCACTTT. It codes for CASSSGAGDNSPLHF.